The T cell receptor beta chain under discussion was sequenced for a study of shared clonotypes between healthy human individuals. This clone was seen only a few times. The assay was carried out at the deep level. The method was immunoSEQ multiplex PCR; TCRdb's version includes in-frame clones alone and lacks a portion of them. The sample consists of 1 million to 1.2 million clones, 70% to 85% of them appearing once. The trim removed 4 bases at V and 10 bases at J, leaving 6 bases unmatched. Germline assignment: CDR1 SGDLS and CDR2 YYNGEE. There are 15 residues in the CDR3. The sample was memory CD4+ T cells from PBMCs. As for subset: CD45RA-negative fraction. This sequence joins TRBV9 and TRBJ2-1; 15 bases are shared with TRBD2. This TCR derives from a man between 18 and 29 years old in good health. Some clones in this sample may be carry-over from other donors' samples. The CDR3 sequence: CASSPQGLAGGEQFF. The CDR3, as DNA: TGTGCCAGCAGCCCCCAGGGACTAGCGGGAGGCGAGCAGTTCTTC.